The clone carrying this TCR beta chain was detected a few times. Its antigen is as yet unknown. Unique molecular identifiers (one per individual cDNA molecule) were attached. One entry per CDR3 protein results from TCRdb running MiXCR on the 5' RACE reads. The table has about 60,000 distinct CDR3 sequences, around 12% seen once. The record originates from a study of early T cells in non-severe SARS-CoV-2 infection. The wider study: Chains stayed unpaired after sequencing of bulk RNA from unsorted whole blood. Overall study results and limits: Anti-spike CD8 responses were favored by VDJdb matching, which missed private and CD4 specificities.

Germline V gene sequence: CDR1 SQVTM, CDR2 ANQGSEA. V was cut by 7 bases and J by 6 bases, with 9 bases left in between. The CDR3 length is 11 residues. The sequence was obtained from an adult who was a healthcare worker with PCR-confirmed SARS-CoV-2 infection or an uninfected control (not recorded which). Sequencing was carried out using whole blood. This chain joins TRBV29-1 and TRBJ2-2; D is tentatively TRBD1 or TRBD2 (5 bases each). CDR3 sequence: CSGQGAGELFF. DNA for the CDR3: TGCAGCGGTCAGGGAGCCGGGGAGCTGTTTTTT.